Each of the 14 T cell receptor beta chains below was sequenced from the same sample in a study of T-cell memory formation after mild COVID-19. TCRdb re-derived calls from the 5' RACE reads in MiXCR, one entry per CDR3 protein. The sample includes a few hundred thousand distinct CDR3 sequences, roughly 15% of them seen just once. Input material: PBMCs or a T cell subset sorted from them (not recorded which). The receptors stem from a man aged 18 to 30 who had mild COVID-19 (a few samples of this study predate the infection). Cell type and time point are not known.

Only a few counts were recorded for this clonotype. At one boundary the junction diverges from the germline segment, which might be a read error. The chain uses TRBV3-1 and TRBJ1-1, with D uncertain. The CDR3 is 14 residues long. The germline gives CDR1 LGHDT, CDR2 YNNKEL (reference sequence). The CDR3 DNA reads TGTGCCAGCAGTCAAGATGGCGTTAGCACTGAAGCTTTCTTT. Amino acid sequence: CASSQDGVSTEAFF. Looking up the rest from reference TRBV3-1 and TRBJ1-1 gives the full variable domain: DTAVSQTPKYLVTQMGNDKSIKCEQNLGHDTMYWYKQDSKKFLKIMFSYNNKELIINETVPNRFSPKSPDKAHLNLHINSLELGDSAVYFCASSQDGVSTEAFFGQGTRLTVV.

This chain uses TRBV6-6 with TRBJ2-1; the D is unclear. CDR1 is MNHNY and CDR2 is SVGAGI in the germline V gene (reference sequence). The CDR3 spans 15 residues. Deletions cut 0 bases from V and 8 bases from J, with 14 bases between. The DNA for the CDR3 is TGTGCCAGCAGTTACTCAACCCAGGTGGTCGATGAGCAGTTCTTC. This sequence encodes CASSYSTQVVDEQFF.

The chain links TRBV9 to TRBJ2-7; TRBD2 aligns across 7 bases. Germline CDR1 SGDLS, CDR2 YYNGEE. The CDR3 spans 13 residues. V lost 4 bases and J lost 7; bases outside the gene matches: 8. The CDR3 DNA sequence: TGTGCCAGCAGCTCAGGCGGGGGAGGGGAGCAGTACTTC. Translation: CASSSGGGGEQYF.

The rearrangement links TRBV20-1 to TRBJ1-2, with 8 positions matching TRBD1. The CDR3 runs to 14 residues. Germline loops: CDR1 DFQATT, CDR2 SNEGSKA (reference sequence). V dropped 0 bases and J dropped 7; count of bases not matched to a gene: 7. The chain's CDR3 is CSARDGTGPTGYTF. The DNA of the CDR3 is TGCAGTGCTAGAGATGGGACAGGACCCACTGGCTACACCTTC.

This clonotype was seen a handful of times. This chain connects TRBV4-3 to TRBJ2-5, with D unresolved. V was shortened by 5 bases and J by 3 bases, with 13 bases between the two germline ends. The CDR3 length is 14 residues. Looked up from germline, CDR1 is LGHNA and CDR2 is YSLEER. The CDR3, as DNA: TGCGCCAGCAGCGTAAATCCGGGCGAAGAGACCCAGTACTTC. Its translation: CASSVNPGEETQYF.

This clonotype has more than one count but fewer than ten. V gene TRBV11-2 combines with J gene TRBJ2-1; 9 positions agree with TRBD2. J was trimmed by 1 base and V by 0 bases; bases with no gene match: 4. This CDR3 contains 17 residues. The germline CDR1 and CDR2 sequences are SGHAT and FQNNGV. The CDR3 DNA reads TGTGCCAGCAGCTTAGAAGGTAGCGGGGGATCCTACAATGAGCAGTTCTTC. Protein sequence: CASSLEGSGGSYNEQFF.

This clonotype was detected a few times. The V and J genes are TRBV5-1 and TRBJ1-6, with D unclear. Trimming left V 0 bases short and J 7 bases short, with 5 bases between. CDR1 and CDR2 (germline): SGHRS, YFSETQ. The CDR3 covers 13 residues. This CDR3 reads CASSLVSNSPLHF. CDR3 DNA: TGCGCCAGCAGCTTGGTGTCAAATTCACCCCTCCACTTT. The full variable domain, with the rest looked up from reference TRBV5-1 and TRBJ1-6, is KAGVTQTPRYLIKTRGQQVTLSCSPISGHRSVSWYQQTPGQGLQFLFEYFSETQRNKGNFPGRFSGRQFSNSRSEMNVSTLELGDSALYLCASSLVSNSPLHFGNGTRLTVT.

This clonotype occurred a few times. This chain connects TRBV6-1 to TRBJ2-7, with 11 bases lining up with TRBD1. After removal of 8 bases from V and 10 bases from J, the junction contained 7 bases not matched to a gene. CDR1 is MNHNS, CDR2 SASEGT, per germline. This CDR3 is built from 12 residues. The CDR3 DNA follows: TGTGCCAGCGGCTGGACAGGGGGCGATCAGTACGTC. Translation gives CASGWTGGDQYV.

This clonotype has only a few counts. The V and J genes are TRBV7-2 and TRBJ2-1; TRBD2 agrees at 8 bases. CDR1 and CDR2 (germline): SGHTA, FQGNSA. The ends lost 5 bases at V and 10 bases at J; junction bases unmatched: 4. This CDR3 is built from 12 residues. The CDR3 nucleotides are TGTGCCAGCAGCCCCCAGCGGGGGGAGCAGTTCTTC. Protein sequence: CASSPQRGEQFF.

This chain connects TRBV12-3 or TRBV12-4 to TRBJ1-4, with D possibly being TRBD1 (5 bases). The ends were cut back, 7 bases at V and 6 bases at J, with 12 bases in the middle. The CDR3 loop spans 13 amino acids. The CDR3 DNA sequence: TGTGCCAGCACCTCGCGGGGGGATGAAAAACTGTTTTTT. Encoded protein: CASTSRGDEKLFF.

The V call is TRBV29-1, the J call TRBJ1-5; 10 bases map to TRBD1. This CDR3 has 14 amino acids. V lost 6 bases and J lost 2; bases outside the gene matches: 4. In germline, CDR1 is SQVTM, CDR2 ANQGSEA. CDR3 sequence (DNA): TGCAGCGTGGGGACAGGGGATGGCAATCAGCCCCAGCATTTT. Protein product: CSVGTGDGNQPQHF.

The rearrangement links TRBV29-1 to TRBJ2-3, with D possibly TRBD2 on 6 matching bases. The CDR3 totals 13 residues. Deletions cut 7 bases from V and 0 bases from J, with 11 bases between. Germline V gene sequence: CDR1 SQVTM, CDR2 ANQGSEA. In DNA, the CDR3 is TGCAGCGCCACTAGCCCAAGCACAGATACGCAGTATTTT. It translates to CSATSPSTDTQYF.

This clonotype was counted only a few times. The rearrangement links TRBV7-9 to TRBJ2-3; the D gene is possibly TRBD1 (6 bases). This CDR3 is built from 14 residues. V lost 2 bases and J 6 bases, leaving 12 bases between the germline ends. Germline lookup yields CDR1 SEHNR and CDR2 FQNEAQ (reference sequence). The CDR3 protein is CASSLSGGPDTQYF. CDR3 DNA: TGTGCCAGCAGCTTAAGTGGGGGCCCCGATACGCAGTATTTT.

The CDR3 spells CASSLSQGHEQYV. Written as DNA, the CDR3 is TGTGCCAGCAGCTTATCCCAGGGGCACGAGCAGTACGTC. The gene calls are TRBV11-2 and TRBJ2-7; TRBD1 is a possible D gene (6 bases). The CDR3 length is 13 residues. Germline assignment: CDR1 SGHAT and CDR2 FQNNGV. The V end lost 2 bases, the J end lost 5 bases, and 10 bases lay between the germline ends.